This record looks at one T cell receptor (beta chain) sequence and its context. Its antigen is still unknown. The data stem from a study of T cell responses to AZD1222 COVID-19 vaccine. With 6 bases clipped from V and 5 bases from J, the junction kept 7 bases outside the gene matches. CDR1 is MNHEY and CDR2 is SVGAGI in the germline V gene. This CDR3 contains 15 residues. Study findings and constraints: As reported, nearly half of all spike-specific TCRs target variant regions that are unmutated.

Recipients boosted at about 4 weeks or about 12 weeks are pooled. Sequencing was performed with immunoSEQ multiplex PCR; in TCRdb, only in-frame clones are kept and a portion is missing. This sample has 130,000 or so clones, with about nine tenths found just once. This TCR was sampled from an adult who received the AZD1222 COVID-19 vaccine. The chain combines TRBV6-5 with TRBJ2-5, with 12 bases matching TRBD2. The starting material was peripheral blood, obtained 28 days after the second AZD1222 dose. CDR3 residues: CASSRTSGKAETQYF. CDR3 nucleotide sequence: TGTGCCAGCAGCCGGACTAGCGGGAAAGCGGAGACCCAGTACTTC.